This TCR beta chain was obtained from a study of radiotherapy plus CTLA-4 blockade in lung cancer. In the study overall: 15% to 20% of enrolled patients responded objectively, and over 30% had disease control. Broader study findings: Once radiotherapy plus ipilimumab had been given, TCR clones derived from tumor expanded in blood.

Assay: immunoSEQ multiplex PCR; the TCRdb copy retains only in-frame clones and omits some. The sample has 85,000 to 100,000 clones, about 78% seen once. The germline gives CDR1 SGHKS, CDR2 YYEKEE (reference sequence). V dropped 0 bases and J dropped 2 bases, with 12 bases sitting between them. There are 15 residues in the CDR3. Points on this clone: The antigen is unknown.

The receptor was derived from a human donor with non-small cell lung cancer that progressed on radiotherapy plus ipilimumab. J is TRBJ2-7 and V is TRBV5-5; D perhaps matches TRBD2 (5 bases). The source was peripheral blood, collected from a patient treated with radiotherapy plus ipilimumab. The CDR3: CASSLEETTAYEQYF. DNA for the CDR3: TGTGCCAGCAGCTTGGAAGAGACTACCGCCTACGAGCAGTACTTC.